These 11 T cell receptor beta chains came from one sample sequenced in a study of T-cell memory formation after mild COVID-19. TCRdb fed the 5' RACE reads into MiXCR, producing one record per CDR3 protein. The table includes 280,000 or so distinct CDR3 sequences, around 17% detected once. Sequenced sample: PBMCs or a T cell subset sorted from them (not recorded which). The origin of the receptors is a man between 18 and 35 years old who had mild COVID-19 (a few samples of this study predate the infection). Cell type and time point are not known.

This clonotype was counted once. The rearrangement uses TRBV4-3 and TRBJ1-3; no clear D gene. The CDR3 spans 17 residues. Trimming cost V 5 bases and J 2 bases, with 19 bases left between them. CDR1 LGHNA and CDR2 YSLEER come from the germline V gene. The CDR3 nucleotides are TGCGCCAGCAGCTTGTTTCAAGCGGCAGCGGCTGGAAACACCATATATTTT. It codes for CASSLFQAAAAGNTIYF.

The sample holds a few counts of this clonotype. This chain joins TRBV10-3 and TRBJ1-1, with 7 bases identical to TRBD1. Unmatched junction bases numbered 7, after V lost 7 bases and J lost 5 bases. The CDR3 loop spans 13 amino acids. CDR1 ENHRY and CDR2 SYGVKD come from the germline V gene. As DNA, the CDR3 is TGTGCCATCACACCGACAGGGAAAACTGAAGCTTTCTTT. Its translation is CAITPTGKTEAFF.

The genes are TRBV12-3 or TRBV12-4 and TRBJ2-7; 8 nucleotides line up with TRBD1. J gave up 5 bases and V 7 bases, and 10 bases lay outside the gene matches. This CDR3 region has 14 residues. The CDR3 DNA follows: TGTGCCAGCACCCTCTCCGGGACAGGAAACGAGCAGTACTTC. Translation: CASTLSGTGNEQYF.

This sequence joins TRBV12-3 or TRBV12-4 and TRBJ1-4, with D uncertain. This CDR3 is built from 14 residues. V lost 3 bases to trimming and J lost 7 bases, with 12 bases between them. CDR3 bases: TGTGCCAGCAGTTTCAGTGACAAAGGTGAAAAACTGTTTTTT. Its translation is CASSFSDKGEKLFF.

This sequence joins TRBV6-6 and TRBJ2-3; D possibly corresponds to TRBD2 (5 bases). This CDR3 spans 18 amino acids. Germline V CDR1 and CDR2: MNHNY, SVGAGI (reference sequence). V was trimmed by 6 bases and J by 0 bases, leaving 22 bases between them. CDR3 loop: CASSYARSKRISTDTQYF. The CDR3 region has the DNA TGTGCCAGCAGCTATGCGCGGTCTAAGCGGATAAGCACAGATACGCAGTATTTT.

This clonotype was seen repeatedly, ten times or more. The CDR3 loop is CASTSYNEQFF. In DNA, the CDR3 is TGTGCCAGCACCAGTTACAATGAGCAGTTCTTC. The genes are TRBV7-2 and TRBJ2-1; D remains ambiguous. V was pared by 7 bases and J by 4 bases, with 5 bases between. The CDR3 runs 11 residues. Germline CDR1 is SGHTA and CDR2 is FQGNSA.

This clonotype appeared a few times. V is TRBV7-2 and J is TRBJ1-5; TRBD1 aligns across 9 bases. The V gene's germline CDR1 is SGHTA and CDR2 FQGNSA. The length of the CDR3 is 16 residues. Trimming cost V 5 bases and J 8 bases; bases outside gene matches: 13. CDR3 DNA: TGTGCCAGCAGCGCTCAGACAGGGGGAGGTAGGGAGCCCCAGCATTTT. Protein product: CASSAQTGGGREPQHF. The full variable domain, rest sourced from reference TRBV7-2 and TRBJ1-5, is GAGVSQSPSNKVTEKGKDVELRCDPISGHTALYWYRQSLGQGLEFLIYFQGNSAPDKSGLPSDRFSAERTGGSVSTLTIQRTQQEDSAVYLCASSAQTGGGREPQHFGDGTRLSIL.

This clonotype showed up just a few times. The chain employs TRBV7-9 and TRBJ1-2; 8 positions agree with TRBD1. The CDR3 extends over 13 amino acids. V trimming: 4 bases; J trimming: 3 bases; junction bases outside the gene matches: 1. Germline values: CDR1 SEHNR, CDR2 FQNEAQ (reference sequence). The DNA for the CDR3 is TGTGCCAGCAGCTCACAGGGGGACTATGGCTACACCTTC. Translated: CASSSQGDYGYTF.

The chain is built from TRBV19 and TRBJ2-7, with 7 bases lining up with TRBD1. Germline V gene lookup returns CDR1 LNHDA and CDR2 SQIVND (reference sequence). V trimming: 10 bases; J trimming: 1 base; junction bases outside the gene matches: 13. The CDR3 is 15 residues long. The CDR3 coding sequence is TGTGCCACCCAGGCCGGGACAGATTTTTCCTACGAGCAGTACTTC. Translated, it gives CATQAGTDFSYEQYF.

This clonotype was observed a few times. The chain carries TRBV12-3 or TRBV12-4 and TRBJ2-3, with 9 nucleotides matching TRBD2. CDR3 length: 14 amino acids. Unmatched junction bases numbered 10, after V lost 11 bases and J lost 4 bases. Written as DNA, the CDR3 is TGTGCCGGAGCGGGGGGCGGGCCCTCAGATACGCAGTATTTT. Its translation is CAGAGGGPSDTQYF.

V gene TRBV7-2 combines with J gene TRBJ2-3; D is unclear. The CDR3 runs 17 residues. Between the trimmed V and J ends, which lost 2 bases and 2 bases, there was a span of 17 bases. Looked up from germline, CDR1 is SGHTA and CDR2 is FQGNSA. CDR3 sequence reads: CASSLKPPVVPTDTQYF. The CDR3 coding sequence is TGTGCCAGCAGCTTAAAACCTCCGGTAGTCCCCACAGATACGCAGTATTTT.